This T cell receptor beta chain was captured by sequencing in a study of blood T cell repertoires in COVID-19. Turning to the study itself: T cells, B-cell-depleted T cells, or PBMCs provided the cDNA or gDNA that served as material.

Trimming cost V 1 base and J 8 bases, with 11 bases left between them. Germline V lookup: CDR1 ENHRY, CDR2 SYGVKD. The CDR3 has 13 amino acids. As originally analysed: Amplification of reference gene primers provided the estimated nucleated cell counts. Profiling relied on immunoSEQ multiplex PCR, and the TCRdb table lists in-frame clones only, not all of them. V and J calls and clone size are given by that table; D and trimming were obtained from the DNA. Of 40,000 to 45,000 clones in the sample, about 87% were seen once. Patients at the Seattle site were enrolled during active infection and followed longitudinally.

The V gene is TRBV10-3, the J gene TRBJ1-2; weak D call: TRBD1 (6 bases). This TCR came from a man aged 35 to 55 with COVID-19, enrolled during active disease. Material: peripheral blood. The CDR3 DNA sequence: TGTGCCATCAGTGAGTTCCAGGGGCTCGGCTACACCTTC. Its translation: CAISEFQGLGYTF.